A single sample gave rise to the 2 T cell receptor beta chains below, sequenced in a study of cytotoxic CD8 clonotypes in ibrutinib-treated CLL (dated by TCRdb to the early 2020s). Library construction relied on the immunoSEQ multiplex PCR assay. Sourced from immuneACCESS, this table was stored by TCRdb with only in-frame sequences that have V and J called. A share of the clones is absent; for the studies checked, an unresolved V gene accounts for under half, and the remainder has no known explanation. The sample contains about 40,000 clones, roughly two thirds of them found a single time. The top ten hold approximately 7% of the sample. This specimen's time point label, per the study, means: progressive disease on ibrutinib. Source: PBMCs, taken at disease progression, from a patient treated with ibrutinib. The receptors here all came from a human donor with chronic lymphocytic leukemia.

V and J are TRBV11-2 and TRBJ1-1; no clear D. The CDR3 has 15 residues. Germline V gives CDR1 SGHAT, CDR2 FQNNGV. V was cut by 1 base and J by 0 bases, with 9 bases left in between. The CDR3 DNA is TGTGCCAGCAGCTTAGGGGGAATGGTGAACACTGAAGCTTTCTTT. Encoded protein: CASSLGGMVNTEAFF.

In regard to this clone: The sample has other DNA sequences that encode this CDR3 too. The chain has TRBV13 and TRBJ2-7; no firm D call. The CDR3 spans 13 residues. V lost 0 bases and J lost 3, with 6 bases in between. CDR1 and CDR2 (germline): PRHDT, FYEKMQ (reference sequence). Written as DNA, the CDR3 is TGTGCCAGCAGCTTAGGCGTATACTACGAGCAGTACTTC. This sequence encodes CASSLGVYYEQYF. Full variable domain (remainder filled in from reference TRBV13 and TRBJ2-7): AAGVIQSPRHLIKEKRETATLKCYPIPRHDTVYWYQQGPGQDPQFLISFYEKMQSDKGSIPDRFSAQQFSDYHSELNMSSLELGDSALYFCASSLGVYYEQYFGPGTRLTVT.